These 26 T cell receptor beta chains originate from one sample sequenced in a study of Ad26.COV2.S vaccination and SARS-CoV-2 variants. Noted treatment: some 20 received Ad26.COV2.S at low or high dose, single or two shots; about five received placebo; per-sample allocation not given. Sampling occurred on day 63 after the first vaccine or placebo injection. Repertoires were generated with immunoSEQ multiplex PCR, while TCRdb's copy carries only in-frame clones and drops some. The data show roughly 380,000 clones, roughly 90% seen once. Specimen: peripheral blood, collected in a trial of Ad26.COV2.S vaccine versus placebo. These receptors all stem from a person aged 18-65 years who received the Ad26.COV2.S COVID-19 vaccine or a placebo.

The rearrangement links TRBV7-2 to TRBJ1-2, with TRBD1 matching 11 bases. V shed 1 base, J shed 4 bases, and the junction held 5 bases outside the gene matches. The CDR3 is 16 residues long. The germline gives CDR1 SGHTA, CDR2 FQGNSA. CDR3 sequence reads: CASSLEGTGGVYGYTF. The CDR3 nucleotides read TGTGCCAGCAGCTTAGAAGGGACAGGGGGGGTCTATGGCTACACCTTC.

The rearrangement joins TRBV27 to TRBJ2-2; tentatively, D is TRBD1 or TRBD2 (5 bases each). Germline assignment: CDR1 MNHEY and CDR2 SMNVEV (reference sequence). The CDR3 has 13 residues. V was clipped by 6 bases and J by 4 bases, with 9 bases between them. The DNA of the CDR3 is TGTGCCAGCAGCGGGGACGGCACCGGGGAGCTGTTTTTT. The encoded protein is CASSGDGTGELFF.

The chain couples TRBV5-1 to TRBJ2-7; tentative D call: TRBD1 (5 bases). CDR3 length: 15 amino acids. CDR1 is SGHRS, CDR2 YFSETQ, per germline. V shed 0 bases and J shed 2 bases, with 12 bases lying between them. The CDR3, as DNA: TGCGCCAGCAGCTTGGTTGGGGCTAGTCCCTACGAGCAGTACTTC. This sequence encodes CASSLVGASPYEQYF.

The chain couples TRBV18 to TRBJ2-5; TRBD2 aligns across 12 bases. CDR1 is KGHSH and CDR2 is LQKENI in the germline V gene. J lost 2 bases, V lost 3 bases, and 4 bases had no gene match. The CDR3 loop spans 16 amino acids. CDR3 sequence: CASSPSTSGGQETQYF. The CDR3 DNA reads TGTGCCAGCTCACCCTCGACTAGCGGGGGACAAGAGACCCAGTACTTC.

The rearrangement links TRBV11-2 to TRBJ1-1; no clear D gene. Deletions cut 0 bases from V and 7 bases from J, with 6 bases between. The CDR3 is made up of 12 amino acids. Germline values: CDR1 SGHAT, CDR2 FQNNGV. In nucleotides, the CDR3 is TGTGCCAGCAGCTTAGAGGAGGGTGAAGCTTTCTTT. This codes for CASSLEEGEAFF.

The chain links TRBV6-1 to TRBJ2-5, with D maybe TRBD2 (7 bases). The CDR3 runs to 15 residues. CDR1 and CDR2 from the germline V gene are MNHNS and SASEGT. Trimming stripped 1 base from V and 4 bases from J, with 13 bases between. The CDR3 protein is CASSEEGGPLETQYF. The CDR3 DNA reads TGTGCCAGCAGTGAAGAGGGGGGGCCATTAGAGACCCAGTACTTC.

The rearrangement joins TRBV28 to TRBJ2-1; D perhaps matches TRBD1 (5 bases). Germline values: CDR1 MDHEN, CDR2 SYDVKM. The CDR3 loop spans 13 amino acids. Trimming shortened V by 3 bases and J by 9 bases, and 12 bases separated the two germline ends. The CDR3 loop reads CASSLIEQGEQFF. The DNA for the CDR3 is TGTGCCAGCAGTTTGATCGAGCAGGGTGAGCAGTTCTTC.

The CDR3 protein is CASSLTGAAQYF. CDR3 nucleotides: TGTGCCAGTAGCTTAACTGGGGCAGCGCAGTATTTT. The V gene is TRBV19, the J gene TRBJ2-3; TRBD1 might be the D (5 bases). The V and J ends lost 6 bases and 10 bases respectively, with 14 bases between them. CDR1 and CDR2 from the germline V gene are LNHDA and SQIVND (reference sequence). This CDR3 is built from 12 residues.

The table lists this clone with a few counts. The chain recombines TRBV5-6 with TRBJ2-1; possibly TRBD1 for D (5 bases). The germline gives CDR1 SGHDT, CDR2 YYEEEE. The CDR3 loop spans 14 amino acids. V was cut by 6 bases and J by 7 bases, with 17 bases left in between. In DNA form, the CDR3 reads TGTGCCAGCACCCTGGGTGGGGCTCGGAATGAGCAGTTCTTC. It yields the protein CASTLGGARNEQFF.

V and J are TRBV28 and TRBJ2-7, with unresolved D. Germline V gene sequence: CDR1 MDHEN, CDR2 SYDVKM. V gave up 7 bases and J gave up 1 base, with 11 bases separating them. CDR3 length equals 13 residues. The CDR3 is CASKDGRSYEQYF. Written as DNA, the CDR3 is TGTGCCAGCAAGGACGGGCGATCCTACGAGCAGTACTTC.

In its sample, this clone was seen once. The gene calls are TRBV10-3 and TRBJ2-1, with 11 bases matching TRBD1. The CDR3 contains 16 residues. The germline V gene has CDR1 ENHRY and CDR2 SYGVKD. The junction had 6 bases not matched to a gene; V was cut back by 1 base and J by 7 bases. The CDR3: CAISELGQGAGNEQFF. CDR3 coding DNA: TGTGCCATCAGTGAGTTAGGACAGGGGGCGGGTAATGAGCAGTTCTTC.

Details on this clone: Different DNA sequences within this sample yield the same CDR3. The V gene is TRBV6-5, the J gene TRBJ1-5; TRBD1 matches at 7 bases. V shed 7 bases, J shed 1 base, and the junction held 4 bases outside the gene matches. There are 14 residues in the CDR3. CDR1 is MNHEY and CDR2 is SVGAGI in the germline V gene. The DNA for the CDR3 is TGTGCCAGCAACCCGACAGGGAGCAATCAGCCCCAGCATTTT. It yields the protein CASNPTGSNQPQHF.

In DNA form, the CDR3 reads TGTGCCAGCAGCCCCCCGGGGGGAGGAGCCTACGAGCAGTACTTC. It encodes CASSPPGGGAYEQYF. This chain connects TRBV7-9 to TRBJ2-7; 7 bases align to TRBD2. After removal of 5 bases from V and 2 bases from J, the junction contained 9 bases not matched to a gene. CDR1 is SEHNR, CDR2 FQNEAQ, per germline (reference sequence). The CDR3 loop spans 15 amino acids.

J is TRBJ2-5 and V is TRBV5-1; D is ambiguous. V shed 7 bases and J shed 1 base, with 5 bases lying between them. The CDR3 length is 11 residues. Germline CDR1 SGHRS, CDR2 YFSETQ. CDR3 residues: CASAVQETQYF. The DNA for the CDR3 is TGCGCCAGCGCAGTCCAAGAGACCCAGTACTTC. The full variable domain, its missing parts supplied by reference TRBV5-1 and TRBJ2-5, is KAGVTQTPRYLIKTRGQQVTLSCSPISGHRSVSWYQQTPGQGLQFLFEYFSETQRNKGNFPGRFSGRQFSNSRSEMNVSTLELGDSALYLCASAVQETQYFGPGTRLLVL.

V is TRBV7-8 and J is TRBJ2-7; D not certain. Germline V lookup: CDR1 SGHVS, CDR2 FQNEAQ. Trimming took 2 bases from V and 5 from J, leaving 7 bases between them. CDR3 length: 12 residues. The CDR3 nucleotides are TGTGCCAGCAGCTTACCTTCAGACGAGCAGTACTTC. As protein: CASSLPSDEQYF. Variable domain in full (rest from reference TRBV7-8 and TRBJ2-7): GAGVSQSPRYKVAKRGQDVALRCDPISGHVSLFWYQQALGQGPEFLTYFQNEAQLDKSGLPSDRFFAERPEGSVSTLKIQRTQQEDSAVYLCASSLPSDEQYFGPGTRLTVT.

This chain links TRBV11-2 with TRBJ2-7; D is unclear. Trimming stripped 4 bases from V and 0 bases from J, with 10 bases between. Germline CDR1 is SGHAT and CDR2 is FQNNGV. The CDR3 has 14 residues. CDR3 region: CASSSLSGSYEQYF. CDR3 sequence (DNA): TGTGCCAGCAGCTCGTTGTCAGGCTCCTACGAGCAGTACTTC. The full variable domain, its missing parts supplied by reference TRBV11-2 and TRBJ2-7, is EAGVAQSPRYKIIEKRQSVAFWCNPISGHATLYWYQQILGQGPKLLIQFQNNGVVDDSQLPKDRFSAERLKGVDSTLKIQPAKLEDSAVYLCASSSLSGSYEQYFGPGTRLTVT.

This chain links TRBV12-2 with TRBJ2-5. TRBV12-2 is labeled a pseudogene. The CDR3 length is 16 residues. DNA for the CDR3: TGTGCAAGTCGACATCCCTTTGGACGGCAACAAGAGACCCAGTACTTC. As protein: CASRHPFGRQQETQYF.

This rearrangement joins TRBV5-1 to TRBJ1-1; tentatively, D is TRBD1 (5 bases). Germline-derived CDR1 and CDR2 are SGHRS and YFSETQ. V lost 1 base, J lost 6 bases, and 10 bases lay in between. The CDR3 has 13 residues. The CDR3 region has the DNA TGCGCCAGCAGCTTGATAGGGGTTCCTGAAGCTTTCTTT. It translates to CASSLIGVPEAFF. The full variable domain, its missing parts supplied by reference TRBV5-1 and TRBJ1-1, is KAGVTQTPRYLIKTRGQQVTLSCSPISGHRSVSWYQQTPGQGLQFLFEYFSETQRNKGNFPGRFSGRQFSNSRSEMNVSTLELGDSALYLCASSLIGVPEAFFGQGTRLTVV.

CDR3 in amino acids: CASSHDFQETQYF. The DNA of the CDR3 is TGTGCCAGCAGCCATGACTTCCAAGAGACCCAGTACTTC. The gene calls are TRBV3-1 (or the pseudogene TRBV3-2) and TRBJ2-5; no clear D. The germline V gene encodes CDR1 LGHDT and CDR2 YNNKEL (reference sequence). The V end was cut by 3 bases, the J end by 1 base, with 6 bases between. The CDR3 spans 13 residues.

This clone was observed once. The chain recombines TRBV6-4 with TRBJ2-7; TRBD1 might be the D (6 bases). The germline V gene has CDR1 MRHNA and CDR2 SNTAGT. This CDR3 spans 13 amino acids. V dropped 6 bases and J dropped 4 bases, with 13 bases sitting between them. The CDR3, as DNA: TGTGCCAGCAGACGAACAGGGAGATACGAGCAGTACTTC. As protein: CASRRTGRYEQYF.

The chain carries TRBV2 and TRBJ1-5; tentative D call: TRBD1 (5 bases). Trimming left V 7 bases short and J 5 bases short, with 18 bases between. The V gene's germline CDR1 is SNHLY and CDR2 FYNNEI. This CDR3 is built from 15 residues. Here the CDR3 reads CASTEGVIRDQPQHF. The CDR3 DNA reads as TGTGCCAGCACGGAAGGGGTGATTAGGGATCAGCCCCAGCATTTT.

The V call is TRBV27, the J call TRBJ1-5; TRBD1 might be the D (6 bases). V was pared by 9 bases and J by 3 bases, with 18 bases between. The germline V gene encodes CDR1 MNHEY and CDR2 SMNVEV (reference sequence). The CDR3 loop spans 15 amino acids. The CDR3 coding sequence is TGTGCCAGTCGTATCTCTACAGGGATCAATCAGCCCCAGCATTTT. Translated, it gives CASRISTGINQPQHF.

The chain links TRBV7-2 to TRBJ1-2; D unresolved. Germline loops: CDR1 SGHTA, CDR2 FQGNSA. The V and J ends lost 0 bases and 1 base respectively, with 9 bases between them. The CDR3 sequence is 15 residues long. DNA of the CDR3: TGTGCCAGCAGCTTAGCCTCCTTGGGTAACTATGGCTACACCTTC. Translated: CASSLASLGNYGYTF.

CDR3 DNA: TGTGCCAGCAGTTTTATGGGCGAAAAACTGTTTTTT. This translates into CASSFMGEKLFF. The chain joins TRBV12-3 or TRBV12-4 to TRBJ1-4; D not certain. V dropped 3 bases and J dropped 8 bases, with 7 bases sitting between them. This CDR3 comprises 12 residues.

The chain carries TRBV28 and TRBJ2-7; D perhaps matches TRBD1 (6 bases). CDR1 is MDHEN, CDR2 SYDVKM, per germline. The CDR3 sequence is 16 residues long. The ends were cut back, 5 bases at V and 0 bases at J, with 17 bases in the middle. For the CDR3, the DNA is TGTGCCAGCAGTGGGAACAGGGCTTCCCCCTCCTACGAGCAGTACTTC. Residues: CASSGNRASPSYEQYF. The complete variable domain, with remaining parts taken from reference TRBV28 and TRBJ2-7, reads DVKVTQSSRYLVKRTGEKVFLECVQDMDHENMFWYRQDPGLGLRLIYFSYDVKMKEKGDIPEGYSVSREKKERFSLILESASTNQTSMYLCASSGNRASPSYEQYFGPGTRLTVT.

This chain uses TRBV28 with TRBJ2-7; possibly TRBD1 or TRBD2 for D (5 bases each). The CDR3 has 15 amino acids. Germline V gives CDR1 MDHEN, CDR2 SYDVKM. Trimming removed 8 bases from V and 0 bases from J, with 17 bases in between. The CDR3: CASQSGAGYSYEQYF. The CDR3 DNA sequence: TGTGCCAGCCAGTCCGGGGCAGGCTACTCCTACGAGCAGTACTTC.